Below, one T cell receptor beta chain is given with its context. This record belongs to a study of blood T cell repertoires in COVID-19. Study-level background: COVID-19 samples from acute and convalescent phases originated in the United States, Italy and Spain. The analysed material was cDNA or gDNA that came from T cells, B-cell-depleted T cells, or PBMCs.

This CDR3 contains 13 residues. V was clipped by 0 bases and J by 8 bases, with 10 bases between them. Germline V gene lookup returns CDR1 SGHAT and CDR2 FQNNGV. The assay was immunoSEQ multiplex PCR, and TCRdb's table has in-frame clones only and misses some. The repertoire consists of tens of thousands of clones, with 65% to 85% occurring once and the leading ten covering 4.5%. The rearrangement uses TRBV11-2 and TRBJ1-2, with D perhaps TRBD1 (6 bases). The receptor was isolated from a woman aged 60-75 years with acute or convalescent COVID-19. Sequencing used peripheral blood. The CDR3 loop reads CASSLDWTVGYTF. CDR3 sequence (DNA): TGTGCCAGCAGCTTAGATTGGACAGTCGGCTACACCTTC.